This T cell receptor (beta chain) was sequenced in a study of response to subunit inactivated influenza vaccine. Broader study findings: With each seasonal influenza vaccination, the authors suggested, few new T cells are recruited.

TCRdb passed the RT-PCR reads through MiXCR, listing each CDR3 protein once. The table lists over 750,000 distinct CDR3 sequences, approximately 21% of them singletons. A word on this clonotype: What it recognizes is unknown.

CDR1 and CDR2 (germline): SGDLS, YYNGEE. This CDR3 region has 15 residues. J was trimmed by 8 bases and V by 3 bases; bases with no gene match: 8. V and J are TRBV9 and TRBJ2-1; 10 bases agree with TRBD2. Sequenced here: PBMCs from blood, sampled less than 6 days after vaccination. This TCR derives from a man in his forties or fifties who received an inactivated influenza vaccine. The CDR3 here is CASSALAGRAYEQFF. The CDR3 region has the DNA TGTGCCAGCAGCGCACTAGCGGGGAGAGCATATGAGCAGTTCTTC.